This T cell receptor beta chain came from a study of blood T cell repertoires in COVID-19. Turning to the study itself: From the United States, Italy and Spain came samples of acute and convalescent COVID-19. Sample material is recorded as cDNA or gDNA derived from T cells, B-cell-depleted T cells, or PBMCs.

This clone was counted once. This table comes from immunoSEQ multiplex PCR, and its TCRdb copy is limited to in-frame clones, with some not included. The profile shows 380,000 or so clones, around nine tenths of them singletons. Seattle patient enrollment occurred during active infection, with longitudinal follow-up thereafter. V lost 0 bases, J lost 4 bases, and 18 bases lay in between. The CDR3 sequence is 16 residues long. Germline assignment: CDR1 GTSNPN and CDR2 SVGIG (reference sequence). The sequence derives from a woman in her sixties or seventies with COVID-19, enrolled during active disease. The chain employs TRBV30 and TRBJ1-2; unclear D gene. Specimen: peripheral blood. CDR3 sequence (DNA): TGTGCCTGGAGTGTCCCCGCAGGTCTTCGTAGCTATGGCTACACCTTC. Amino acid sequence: CAWSVPAGLRSYGYTF. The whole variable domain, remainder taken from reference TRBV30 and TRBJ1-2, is SQTIHQWPATLVQPVGSPLSLECTVEGTSNPNLYWYRQAAGRGLQLLFYSVGIGQISSEVPQNLSASRPQDRQFILSSKKLLLSDSGFYLCAWSVPAGLRSYGYTFGSGTRLTVV.